This T cell receptor (beta chain) was recorded in a study of T cell responses to AZD1222 COVID-19 vaccine. Study results and limitations: Samples come after the peak T cell response, not at day 14.

Measured with immunoSEQ multiplex PCR; TCRdb has only the in-frame clones, and not every one. This sample carries about 110,000 clones, over 75% of them seen once, and the ten largest clones take approximately 1.1%. Germline V gene lookup returns CDR1 MNHEY and CDR2 SVGAGI. The CDR3 loop spans 13 amino acids. Trimming pared 8 bases from V and 6 bases from J, leaving 17 bases between. For this clone: Its specificity is not known.

The sample here was peripheral blood, taken on day 0 of AZD1222 vaccination. The source is an adult in good health. This chain links TRBV6-5 with TRBJ2-7; unclear D gene. The CDR3 nucleotides read TGTGCCAGCCAGATAAGGGCGGTTGGCGAGCAGTACTTC. This translates into CASQIRAVGEQYF.